This TCR beta chain stems from a study of cytomegalovirus exposure and HLA in healthy donors. V trimming: 3 bases; J trimming: 5 bases; junction bases outside the gene matches: 11. CDR3 size: 18 residues. Germline lookup yields CDR1 SGHDT and CDR2 YYEEEE. In the PCR, 60 Vbeta and 13 Jbeta primers were used. Sequencing was performed with immunoSEQ multiplex PCR; in TCRdb, only in-frame clones are kept and a portion is missing. The sample shows about 220,000 clones, under 80% of them seen only once. Sequencing was carried out using PBMCs. The sequence derives from a woman aged 25 to 39 in good health and CMV-seronegative. The gene calls are TRBV5-6 and TRBJ2-3; TRBD2 matches at 14 bases. CDR3 amino acids: CASSSYIPGLAGVDTQYF. CDR3 sequence (DNA): TGTGCCAGCAGCTCCTATATTCCGGGACTAGCGGGAGTAGATACGCAGTATTTT.